Below are 32 T cell receptor beta chains sequenced from a single sample in a study of T cells in Graves' hyperthyroidism and ophthalmopathy. Template material for amplifying TCR beta CDR3 regions consisted of RNA transcripts. Initially, a first-round RT-PCR of the TCR CDR3 employed the HTBI primer set. TCRdb re-analysed the multiplex PCR reads in MiXCR, keeping a single row per CDR3 protein. The sample yields around 340,000 distinct CDR3 sequences, about a sixth seen once. The material sequenced was blood. Receptors originate from a woman in her twenties or thirties with Graves' hyperthyroidism that later progressed to Graves' ophthalmopathy.

Remarks on this clonotype: A junction boundary mismatches the germline segment, possibly from a read error. V gene TRBV7-7 combines with J gene TRBJ2-2; a weak D match, TRBD1 (6 bases). The CDR3 covers 15 residues. Per the germline V gene, CDR1 is SSHAT and CDR2 is FNYEAQ (reference sequence). CDR3 sequence: CASSPGQQSTGELFF. The CDR3 nucleotides read TGTGCTAGCAGCCCCGGACAGCAAAGCACCGGGGAGCTGTTTTTT.

This clonotype was detected ten times or more. The rearrangement joins TRBV18 to TRBJ2-1; D perhaps matches TRBD2 (5 bases). CDR3 length: 16 amino acids. Germline values: CDR1 KGHSH, CDR2 LQKENI. V was shortened by 3 bases and J by 5 bases, with 17 bases between the two germline ends. CDR3 sequence (DNA): TGTGCCAGCTCACCCGCGAATCGAGCGGAAAACAATGAGCAGTTCTTC. Its protein is CASSPANRAENNEQFF.

The chain links TRBV19 to TRBJ2-4; maybe TRBD2 (5 bases). The CDR3 length is 16 residues. The V end lost 5 bases, the J end lost 0 bases, and 14 bases lay between the germline ends. Germline V gene lookup returns CDR1 LNHDA and CDR2 SQIVND (reference sequence). The CDR3 nucleotides read TGTGCCAGTAGTGCGCTTGGCGGGCTAGCCAAAAACATTCAGTACTTC. Protein product: CASSALGGLAKNIQYF.

The chain couples TRBV28 to TRBJ2-1; a possible D gene is TRBD2 (6 bases). The germline CDR1 and CDR2 sequences are MDHEN and SYDVKM. V was clipped by 4 bases and J by 0 bases, with 16 bases between them. The CDR3 is 17 amino acids. This chain's CDR3 is CASSSYVLGGSYNEQFF. The CDR3 nucleotides read TGTGCCAGCAGTTCCTATGTTTTGGGGGGCTCCTACAATGAGCAGTTCTTC.

In this sample, this clonotype turned up a few times. The V gene is TRBV2, the J gene TRBJ2-1; 8 nucleotides match TRBD2. Trimming took 4 bases from V and 1 from J; bases not matched to a gene: 3. The CDR3 spans 15 residues. CDR1 and CDR2 (germline): SNHLY, FYNNEI. The CDR3 DNA reads as TGTGCCAGCAGTGGAACTAGCGGTTCCTACAATGAGCAGTTCTTC. Translating it yields CASSGTSGSYNEQFF. The entire variable domain, with the rest obtained from reference TRBV2 and TRBJ2-1, is as follows: EPEVTQTPSHQVTQMGQEVILRCVPISNHLYFYWYRQILGQKVEFLVSFYNNEISEKSEIFDDQFSVERPDGSNFTLKIRSTKLEDSAMYFCASSGTSGSYNEQFFGPGTRLTVL.

Ten or more counts support this clonotype. The CDR3 sequence: CSVATEDTGELFF. In nucleotides, the CDR3 is TGCAGCGTTGCGACAGAGGACACCGGGGAGCTGTTTTTT. V usage is TRBV29-1 and J usage is TRBJ2-2; D perhaps matches TRBD1 (5 bases). V was cut by 4 bases and J by 3 bases, with 9 bases left in between. This CDR3 is 13 amino acids long. CDR1 is SQVTM and CDR2 is ANQGSEA in the germline V gene.

This clonotype showed up just a few times. The chain has TRBV12-3 or TRBV12-4 and TRBJ2-1; 12 nucleotides agree with TRBD2. The length of the CDR3 is 15 residues. The ends lost 1 base at V and 8 bases at J; junction bases unmatched: 3. The CDR3 sequence: CASSLETSGSDEQFF. In DNA form, the CDR3 reads TGTGCCAGCAGTTTAGAGACTAGCGGGAGCGATGAGCAGTTCTTC.

The sample holds many counts of this clonotype. The chain carries TRBV27 and TRBJ1-1; the D is unclear. In germline, CDR1 is MNHEY, CDR2 SMNVEV (reference sequence). V lost 5 bases to trimming and J lost 0 bases, with 7 bases between them. The CDR3 runs 13 residues. This CDR3 reads CASSIQMNTEAFF. The CDR3 DNA is TGTGCCAGCAGTATTCAGATGAACACTGAAGCTTTCTTT.

Ten or more counts support this clonotype. The chain links TRBV27 to TRBJ1-2; 11 nucleotides line up with TRBD1. Germline V gene lookup returns CDR1 MNHEY and CDR2 SMNVEV (reference sequence). This CDR3 contains 14 residues. V shed 5 bases and J 5 bases; nucleotides not matched to a gene: 4. The DNA for the CDR3 is TGTGCCAGCAGTCGGACAGGGGGCGTGTATGGCTACACCTTC. It is translated as CASSRTGGVYGYTF.

This clonotype was observed a few times. This CDR3 is missing its conserved last phenylalanine or tryptophan, likely due to a read error. The chain uses TRBV28 and TRBJ2-6; 8 bases agree with TRBD2. Germline assignment: CDR1 MDHEN and CDR2 SYDVKM. CDR3 length equals 16 residues. Germline trimming cut 10 bases from V and 3 bases from J; bases unmatched to any gene: 11. CDR3 loop: CATCKRERYGANVLTS. DNA for the CDR3: TGTGCCACCTGCAAGCGGGAGCGGTATGGGGCCAACGTCCTGACTTCC.

This clonotype occurred a few times. This chain connects TRBV6-4 to TRBJ1-2; D not resolved. The germline V gene encodes CDR1 MRHNA and CDR2 SNTAGT. V dropped 6 bases and J dropped 7 bases, with 9 bases sitting between them. The CDR3 contains 11 residues. The CDR3 DNA reads TGTGCCAGCAGCTCTTCAGGTGGCTACACCTTC. The encoded protein is CASSSSGGYTF.

This clonotype has at least ten counts. The chain carries TRBV28 and TRBJ2-3; the D gene is possibly TRBD1 (6 bases). CDR1 and CDR2 from the germline V gene are MDHEN and SYDVKM. This CDR3 spans 14 amino acids. Trimming removed 4 bases from V and 6 bases from J, with 14 bases in between. CDR3 DNA sequence: TGTGCCAGCAGTTACTCACAGGGCCGGGATACGCAGTATTTT. The encoded protein is CASSYSQGRDTQYF.

This chain joins TRBV5-5 and TRBJ1-1; D gene uncertain. Germline V gives CDR1 SGHKS, CDR2 YYEKEE (reference sequence). This CDR3 has 13 amino acids. V was cut by 0 bases and J by 5 bases, with 8 bases left in between. The CDR3 here is CASSLDVVTEAFF. CDR3 DNA sequence: TGTGCCAGCAGCTTGGACGTGGTTACTGAAGCTTTCTTT.

This clonotype showed up many times. This chain joins TRBV12-3 or TRBV12-4 and TRBJ2-7; TRBD1 aligns across 11 bases. J was trimmed by 7 bases and V by 0 bases; bases with no gene match: 5. The CDR3 is 15 amino acids. The CDR3 nucleotides read TGTGCCAGCAGTTTAGCCGGACAGGGGGCGGGTGAGCAGTACTTC. The encoded protein is CASSLAGQGAGEQYF.

This clonotype was counted at least ten times. The chain is built from TRBV6-5 and TRBJ2-5, with D possibly TRBD1 on 6 matching bases. This CDR3 is 16 amino acids long. Germline V gives CDR1 MNHEY, CDR2 SVGAGI. V dropped 4 bases and J dropped 5 bases, with 20 bases sitting between them. The CDR3 sequence: CASSSDITGTPETQYF. In DNA, the CDR3 is TGTGCCAGCAGTTCCGATATAACAGGGACCCCGGAGACCCAGTACTTC.

As DNA, the CDR3 is TGTGCCTGGAGTGCTACAGGGGTCTATGGCTACACCTTC. Its protein product is CAWSATGVYGYTF. The J gene is TRBJ1-2, the V gene TRBV30; 7 bases agree with TRBD1. The germline V gene has CDR1 GTSNPN and CDR2 SVGIG (reference sequence). The CDR3 loop spans 13 amino acids. The V gene end was trimmed by 1 base and the J gene end by 4 bases; junction bases not matched to a gene: 3.

This clonotype was counted many times. The chain has TRBV6-2 or TRBV6-3 and TRBJ2-1; 7 bases are a match to TRBD2. CDR1 MNHEY and CDR2 SVGEGT come from the germline V gene. V gave up 2 bases and J gave up 7 bases; unmatched junction bases: 5. The CDR3 contains 14 residues. The CDR3 loop is CASSYVAGVNEQFF. For the CDR3, the DNA is TGTGCCAGCAGTTACGTTGCGGGAGTAAATGAGCAGTTCTTC.

Ten or more counts support this clonotype. This chain joins TRBV6-2 or TRBV6-3 and TRBJ2-7; D uncertain. The V end lost 2 bases, the J end lost 0 bases, and 8 bases lay between the germline ends. The CDR3 contains 14 residues. Germline CDR1 MNHEY, CDR2 SVGEGT. The CDR3 coding sequence is TGTGCCAGCAGTTACGTTGGTAGCTCCTACGAGCAGTACTTC. Translation: CASSYVGSSYEQYF.

This chain uses TRBV4-2 with TRBJ2-1; 8 bases align to TRBD2. Per the germline V gene, CDR1 is LGHNA and CDR2 is YNFKEQ. The CDR3 runs 16 residues. After removal of 1 base from V and 0 bases from J, the junction contained 2 bases not matched to a gene. CDR3 in DNA: TGTGCCAGCAGCCAAGTCGGGGGGGCCTCCTACAATGAGCAGTTCTTC. It codes for CASSQVGGASYNEQFF.

V is TRBV19 and J is TRBJ2-3; D might be TRBD2 (5 bases). CDR1 is LNHDA, CDR2 SQIVND, per germline (reference sequence). Trimming removed 5 bases from V and 8 bases from J, with 14 bases in between. The length of the CDR3 is 13 residues. Here the CDR3 DNA reads TGTGCCAGTAGTCCGACCCGAAGCGGTACGCAGTATTTT. As protein: CASSPTRSGTQYF.

This clonotype came up a few times. The chain combines TRBV4-2 with TRBJ1-6, with D possibly matching TRBD1 (6 bases). Germline lookup yields CDR1 LGHNA and CDR2 YNFKEQ. Trimming took off 5 bases at V and 5 bases at J, with 16 bases between the two ends. The CDR3 covers 16 residues. This chain's CDR3 is CASSSRGQSNNSPLHF. CDR3 nucleotide sequence: TGTGCCAGCAGCTCACGTGGACAGAGCAATAATTCACCCCTCCACTTT.

This clonotype came up many times. This chain connects TRBV28 to TRBJ1-4; 10 nucleotides match TRBD1. Trimming cost V 5 bases and J 8 bases; bases outside gene matches: 8. The germline gives CDR1 MDHEN, CDR2 SYDVKM. The CDR3 is made up of 15 amino acids. CDR3: CASSLRDRGYEKLFF. The CDR3, as DNA: TGTGCCAGCAGTCTCCGGGACAGGGGTTACGAAAAACTGTTTTTT.

This clonotype was observed at least ten times. The genes are TRBV19 and TRBJ1-5; D is perhaps TRBD1 (5 bases). The CDR3 has 17 amino acids. CDR1 is LNHDA, CDR2 SQIVND, per germline (reference sequence). Trimming removed 3 bases at V and 6 bases at J, with 21 bases between. Here the CDR3 DNA reads TGTGCCAGTAGTATGCATTGGCAGGGCCCGAGGGGTCAGCCCCAGCATTTT. Its protein is CASSMHWQGPRGQPQHF.

This clonotype was detected a few times. The chain couples TRBV29-1 to TRBJ1-1, with a possible D match to TRBD1 (6 bases). The V gene's germline CDR1 is SQVTM and CDR2 ANQGSEA. V lost 2 bases to trimming and J lost 4 bases, with 14 bases between them. The CDR3 has 14 residues. The CDR3 sequence is CSVEKQGLSTEAFF. For the CDR3, the DNA is TGCAGCGTTGAAAAACAGGGTTTGAGCACTGAAGCTTTCTTT.

This clonotype was observed many times. The V call is TRBV10-2, the J call TRBJ2-3; no definite D call. The CDR3 length is 13 residues. V was clipped by 6 bases and J by 2 bases, with 9 bases between them. CDR1 is WSHSY, CDR2 SAAADI, per germline. The CDR3 bases are TGCGCCAGCAGCTCGGTCCCCACAGATACGCAGTATTTT. This encodes CASSSVPTDTQYF.

CDR3 DNA: TGTGCCAGCAGCTACAGAGACTGGAACACTGAAGCTTTCTTT. Its protein is CASSYRDWNTEAFF. The chain employs TRBV7-8 and TRBJ1-1, with unresolved D. V was clipped by 4 bases and J by 1 base, with 10 bases between them. The CDR3 is 14 amino acids. The germline gives CDR1 SGHVS, CDR2 FQNEAQ.

This clonotype was observed at least ten times. The V and J genes are TRBV28 and TRBJ2-1; D gene unclear. The CDR3 runs 12 residues. Germline CDR1 and CDR2: MDHEN and SYDVKM. Trimming took off 4 bases at V and 10 bases at J, with 11 bases between the two ends. The CDR3 DNA reads as TGTGCCAGCAGTTCACCCGCCGGAGAGCAGTTCTTC. It yields the protein CASSSPAGEQFF.

This clonotype was counted many times. This chain connects TRBV28 to TRBJ2-1; TRBD2 matches at 7 bases. The CDR3 extends over 17 amino acids. The germline gives CDR1 MDHEN, CDR2 SYDVKM. After removal of 5 bases from V and 0 bases from J, the junction contained 10 bases not matched to a gene. The CDR3 nucleotides are TGTGCCAGCAGTACTAGCGAGACACCGAGCTCCTACAATGAGCAGTTCTTC. It codes for CASSTSETPSSYNEQFF. Together with reference TRBV28 and TRBJ2-1, the CDR3 gives the full variable domain: DVKVTQSSRYLVKRTGEKVFLECVQDMDHENMFWYRQDPGLGLRLIYFSYDVKMKEKGDIPEGYSVSREKKERFSLILESASTNQTSMYLCASSTSETPSSYNEQFFGPGTRLTVL.

This clonotype has a count of ten or more. The V call is TRBV27, the J call TRBJ1-1; 8 bases fit TRBD1. V lost 5 bases to trimming and J lost 5 bases; unmatched junction nucleotides: 19. CDR3 length: 18 amino acids. Germline V gene data show CDR1 as MNHEY and CDR2 as SMNVEV (reference sequence). This CDR3 is CASSMRPPGQASGTEAFF. The CDR3 DNA sequence: TGTGCCAGCAGTATGAGACCCCCGGGACAGGCCTCGGGGACTGAAGCTTTCTTT.

This clonotype occurred many times. The genes are TRBV9 and TRBJ2-5, with D perhaps matching TRBD1 (6 bases). The CDR3 is 14 amino acids. Germline CDR1 SGDLS, CDR2 YYNGEE. V was trimmed by 4 bases and J by 5 bases, leaving 15 bases between them. CDR3 sequence reads: CASSPFAGVETQYF. In DNA, the CDR3 is TGTGCCAGCAGCCCCTTTGCAGGGGTGGAGACCCAGTACTTC. Based on the CDR3 plus reference TRBV9 and TRBJ2-5, the full variable domain is DSGVTQTPKHLITATGQRVTLRCSPRSGDLSVYWYQQSLDQGLQFLIQYYNGEERAKGNILERFSAQQFPDLHSELNLSSLELGDSALYFCASSPFAGVETQYFGPGTRLLVL.

The CDR3 bases are TGCAGCGTTGATGGGGGGTACACCGGGGAGCTGTTTTTT. Translated: CSVDGGYTGELFF. This chain joins TRBV29-1 and TRBJ2-2; a possible D gene is TRBD2 (6 bases). V lost 3 bases and J lost 3, with 8 bases in between. The length of the CDR3 is 13 residues. The germline CDR1 and CDR2 sequences are SQVTM and ANQGSEA.

The chain is built from TRBV5-6 and TRBJ2-3; D ambiguous. Germline V gives CDR1 SGHDT, CDR2 YYEEEE. V lost 3 bases, J lost 2 bases, and 7 bases lay in between. The CDR3 covers 13 residues. Here the CDR3 DNA reads TGTGCCAGCAGCTCCACACCCACAGATACGCAGTATTTT. It is translated as CASSSTPTDTQYF.